The clone carrying this T cell receptor beta chain showed up many times. What it recognizes is unknown. TCR beta CDR3 regions were amplified from RNA. HTBI primers were the set used in a first-round RT-PCR of the TCR CDR3. TCRdb itself ran the multiplex PCR reads through MiXCR, one entry per CDR3 protein. This sample has 280,000 or so distinct CDR3 sequences, with approximately 26% found just once. This sample stems from a study of T cells in Graves' hyperthyroidism and ophthalmopathy. Findings and limits, study-wide: A 13 V-J signature model discriminated ophthalmopathy versus stable hyperthyroidism.

Patients were excluded because of uncontrolled infection, other autoimmune disease, pregnancy or lactation. CDR3 length equals 14 residues. V dropped 6 bases and J dropped 0 bases, with 12 bases sitting between them. Germline CDR1 is MDHEN and CDR2 is SYDVKM. This chain links TRBV28 with TRBJ2-7, with a tentative D call TRBD1 (5 bases). This clonotype was obtained from a man aged 40-50 years with Graves' hyperthyroidism that later progressed to Graves' ophthalmopathy. Sequenced sample: blood. The CDR3 loop reads CASSALRGSYEQYF. For the CDR3, the DNA is TGTGCCAGCAGCGCGTTAAGGGGCTCCTACGAGCAGTACTTC.